This T cell receptor beta chain comes out of a study of T cell responses to AZD1222 COVID-19 vaccine. Study-level information: Second-dose timings of about 4 or about 12 weeks were pooled.

A remark on this clone: Its target is not known.

Study-wide points: The study reported that nearly half of spike-specific TCRs target unmutated variant regions. Only a handful of people who got AZD1222 tested seropositive at baseline. It should be noted that donors were predominantly white British and more often female, and clonal diversity was possibly underestimated.

CDR1 SGHNT and CDR2 YYREEE come from the germline V gene (reference sequence). The CDR3 runs 14 residues. V dropped 4 bases and J dropped 5; count of bases not matched to a gene: 8. Assay: immunoSEQ multiplex PCR; the TCRdb copy retains only in-frame clones and omits some. The table shows about 92,000 clones, with more than 75% occurring only once. This rearrangement joins TRBV5-4 to TRBJ2-7; TRBD2 matches 8 bases. Sequencing was performed on peripheral blood, taken on day 0 of AZD1222 vaccination. The source is an adult in good health. The CDR3 loop reads CASSPGGGMNEQYF. CDR3 DNA sequence: TGTGCCAGCAGCCCCGGGGGGGGAATGAACGAGCAGTACTTC.